Listed below are T cell receptor beta chains from one sample, sequenced in a study of T cell responses to AZD1222 COVID-19 vaccine. The data were produced by immunoSEQ multiplex PCR, yet TCRdb's version contains in-frame clones alone and is incomplete. Of 140,000 or so clones in the sample, 80% to 90% were seen once. Sequenced material: peripheral blood, taken on day 0 of AZD1222 vaccination. Receptors were obtained from an adult in good health. The CDR3 runs from the conserved cysteine through the conserved F or W. Fields, in order: J gene, D gene, V gene, CDR3 protein, CDR3 DNA. The D gene is left open where the match is weak.

TRBJ2-7,TRBD2,TRBV2,CASTGGAQYEQYF,TGTGCCAGCACCGGGGGGGCGCAGTACGAGCAGTACTTC
TRBJ2-5,-,TRBV5-4,CASSLQEQETQYF,TGTGCCAGCAGCCTTCAGGAACAAGAGACCCAGTACTTC
TRBJ2-3,-,TRBV27,CASSLRRDPDTQYF,TGTGCCAGCAGTTTACGGCGGGACCCAGATACGCAGTATTTT
TRBJ2-4,-,TRBV29-1,CSVARMNIQYF,TGCAGCGTTGCCAGGATGAACATTCAGTACTTC
TRBJ1-6,TRBD1,TRBV5-4,CATVDRGVNSPLHF,TGTGCCACCGTGGACAGGGGAGTCAATTCACCCCTCCACTTT
TRBJ2-1,-,TRBV5-1,CASSAGQINEQFF,TGCGCCAGCAGCGCCGGACAGATCAATGAGCAGTTCTTC
TRBJ2-7,TRBD2,TRBV7-9,CASSQLGTSPIYEQYF,TGTGCCAGCAGCCAATTAGGGACTAGCCCCATCTACGAGCAGTACTTC
TRBJ1-1,-,TRBV6-5,CASTFAEAFF,TGTGCCAGCACTTTCGCTGAAGCTTTCTTT
TRBJ2-7,-,TRBV29-1,CSVVGQPSSYEQYF,TGCAGCGTTGTGGGACAACCAAGCTCCTACGAGCAGTACTTC
TRBJ2-2,TRBD2,TRBV7-3,CASSFGGTSGANTGELFF,TGTGCCAGCAGCTTTGGGGGGACTAGCGGAGCGAACACCGGGGAGCTGTTTTTT
TRBJ2-3,-,TRBV19,CASTPQRASTDTQYF,TGTGCCAGTACCCCTCAGCGGGCTAGCACAGATACGCAGTATTTT
TRBJ1-1,-,TRBV3-1/TRBV3-2,CASSQGGSDTEAFF,TGTGCCAGCAGCCAAGGGGGGTCTGACACTGAAGCTTTCTTT